This T cell receptor beta chain was sequenced in a study of technical replicates of blood from several donors. Produced via immunoSEQ multiplex PCR; TCRdb's table is partial and in-frame only. This table has about 94,000 clones, approximately 94% appearing once. The TCR was taken from a human donor in good health. Sequenced sample: T cells isolated from PBMCs.

The CDR3 region is CASSSGSGNTIYF. CDR3 sequence (DNA): TGTGCCAGCAGCTCAGGCTCTGGAAACACCATATATTTT. The rearrangement uses TRBV7-3 and TRBJ1-3; D is unclear. CDR3 size: 13 residues. CDR1 SGHTA and CDR2 FQGTGA come from the germline V gene. V was clipped by 4 bases and J by 0 bases, with 4 bases between them.